This entry lists 2 T cell receptor beta chains sequenced from one sample in a study of cytomegalovirus exposure and HLA in healthy donors. Produced via immunoSEQ multiplex PCR; TCRdb's table is partial and in-frame only. The sample consists of more than 250,000 clones, approximately 86% of them appearing once. Sequencing was carried out using PBMCs. All receptors come from a woman in her twenties or thirties in good health and CMV-seropositive.

This chain connects TRBV5-6 to TRBJ1-2; possibly TRBD1 for D (6 bases). Trimming took off 7 bases at V and 8 bases at J, with 12 bases between the two ends. Germline CDR1 and CDR2: SGHDT and YYEEEE. The CDR3 totals 11 residues. As DNA, the CDR3 is TGTGCCAGCCACAGGGAATTGGGCTACACCTTC. It codes for CASHRELGYTF.

The chain combines TRBV9 with TRBJ2-3; the D gene is possibly TRBD2 (6 bases). CDR1 SGDLS and CDR2 YYNGEE come from the germline V gene. The length of the CDR3 is 18 residues. The V end was cut by 4 bases, the J end by 1 base, with 22 bases between. The CDR3 spells CASSSEPWLAIRTDTQYF. CDR3 DNA sequence: TGTGCCAGCAGCTCCGAGCCGTGGCTAGCGATACGCACAGATACGCAGTATTTT.